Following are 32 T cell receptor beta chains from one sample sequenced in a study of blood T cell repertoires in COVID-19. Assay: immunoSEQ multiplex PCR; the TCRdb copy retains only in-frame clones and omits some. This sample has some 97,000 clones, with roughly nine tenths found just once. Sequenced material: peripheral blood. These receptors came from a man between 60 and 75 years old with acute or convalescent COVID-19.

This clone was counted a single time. The CDR3 loop is CASSSNRGLAWGYGYTF. CDR3 nucleotides: TGTGCCAGCAGCTCCAACAGGGGACTAGCTTGGGGCTATGGCTACACCTTC. The V gene is TRBV7-9, the J gene TRBJ1-2; 7 bases are a match to TRBD1. V shed 4 bases and J 4 bases; nucleotides not matched to a gene: 15. Germline V gene lookup returns CDR1 SEHNR and CDR2 FQNEAQ (reference sequence). The CDR3 has 17 amino acids.

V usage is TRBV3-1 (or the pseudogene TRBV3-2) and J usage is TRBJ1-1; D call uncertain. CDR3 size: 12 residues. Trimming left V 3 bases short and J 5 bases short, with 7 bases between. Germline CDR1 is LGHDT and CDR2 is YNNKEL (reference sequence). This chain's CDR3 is CASSQGETEAFF. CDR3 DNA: TGTGCCAGCAGCCAGGGAGAGACTGAAGCTTTCTTT.

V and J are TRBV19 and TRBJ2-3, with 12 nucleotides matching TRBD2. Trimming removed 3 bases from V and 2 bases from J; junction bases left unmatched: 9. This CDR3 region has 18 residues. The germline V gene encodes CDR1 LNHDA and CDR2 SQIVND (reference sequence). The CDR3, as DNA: TGTGCCAGTAGTATGTCACTAGCGGGAGGAGGGAACACAGATACGCAGTATTTT. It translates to CASSMSLAGGGNTDTQYF.

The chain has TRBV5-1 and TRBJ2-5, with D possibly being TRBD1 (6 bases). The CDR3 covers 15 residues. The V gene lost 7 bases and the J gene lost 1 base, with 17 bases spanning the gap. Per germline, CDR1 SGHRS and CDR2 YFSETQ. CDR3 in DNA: TGCGCCAGCTCCCGTTGGACAGAAGTCCAAGAGACCCAGTACTTC. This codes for CASSRWTEVQETQYF.

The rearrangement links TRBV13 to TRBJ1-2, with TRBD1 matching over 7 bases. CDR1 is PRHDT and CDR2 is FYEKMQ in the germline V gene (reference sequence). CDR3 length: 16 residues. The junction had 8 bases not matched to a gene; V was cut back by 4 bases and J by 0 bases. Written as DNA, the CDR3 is TGTGCCAGCAGCTCACCTCGGGACAGACCTAACTATGGCTACACCTTC. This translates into CASSSPRDRPNYGYTF.

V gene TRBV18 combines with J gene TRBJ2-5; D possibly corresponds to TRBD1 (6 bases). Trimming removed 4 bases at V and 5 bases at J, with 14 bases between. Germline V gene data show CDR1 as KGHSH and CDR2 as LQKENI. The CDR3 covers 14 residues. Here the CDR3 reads CASSLDAGEETQYF. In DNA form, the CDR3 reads TGTGCCAGCTCACTGGACGCAGGGGAGGAGACCCAGTACTTC.

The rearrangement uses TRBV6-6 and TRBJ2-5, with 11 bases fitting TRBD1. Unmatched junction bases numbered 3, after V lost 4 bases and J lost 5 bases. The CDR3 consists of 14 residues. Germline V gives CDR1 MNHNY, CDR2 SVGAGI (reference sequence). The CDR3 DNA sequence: TGTGCCAGCAGTTGGACAGGGGGCGGGGAGACCCAGTACTTC. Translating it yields CASSWTGGGETQYF.

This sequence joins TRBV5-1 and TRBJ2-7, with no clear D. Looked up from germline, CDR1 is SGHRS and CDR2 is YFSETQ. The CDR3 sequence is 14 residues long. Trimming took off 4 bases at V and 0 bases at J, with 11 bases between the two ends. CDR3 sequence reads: CASSPSSSSYEQYF. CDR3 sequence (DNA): TGCGCCAGCAGCCCCTCCTCGAGCTCCTACGAGCAGTACTTC.

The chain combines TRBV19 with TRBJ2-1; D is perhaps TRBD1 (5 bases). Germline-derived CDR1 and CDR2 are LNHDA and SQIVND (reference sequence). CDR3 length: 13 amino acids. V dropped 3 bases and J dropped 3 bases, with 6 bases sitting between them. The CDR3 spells CASSIQGYNEQFF. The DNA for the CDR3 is TGTGCCAGTAGTATCCAGGGCTACAATGAGCAGTTCTTC.

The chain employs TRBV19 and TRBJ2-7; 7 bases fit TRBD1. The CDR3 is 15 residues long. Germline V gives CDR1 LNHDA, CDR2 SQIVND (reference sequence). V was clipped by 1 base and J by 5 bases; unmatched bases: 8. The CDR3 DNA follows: TGTGCCAGTAGTATAGGAGGGGGCCAGGGAGACGAGCAGTACTTC. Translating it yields CASSIGGGQGDEQYF.

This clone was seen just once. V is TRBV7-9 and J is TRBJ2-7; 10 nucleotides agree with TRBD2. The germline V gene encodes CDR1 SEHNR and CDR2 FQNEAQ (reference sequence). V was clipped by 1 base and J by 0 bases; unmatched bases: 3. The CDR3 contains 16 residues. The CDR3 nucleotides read TGTGCCAGCAGCTTAGGACTAGCGGGTCACTCCTACGAGCAGTACTTC. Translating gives CASSLGLAGHSYEQYF.

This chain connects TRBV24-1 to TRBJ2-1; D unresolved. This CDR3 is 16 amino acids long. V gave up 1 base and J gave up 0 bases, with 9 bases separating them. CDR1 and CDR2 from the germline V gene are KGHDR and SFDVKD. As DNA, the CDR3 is TGTGCCACCAGTGATTTCCAGGATAGCTCCTACAATGAGCAGTTCTTC. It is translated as CATSDFQDSSYNEQFF.

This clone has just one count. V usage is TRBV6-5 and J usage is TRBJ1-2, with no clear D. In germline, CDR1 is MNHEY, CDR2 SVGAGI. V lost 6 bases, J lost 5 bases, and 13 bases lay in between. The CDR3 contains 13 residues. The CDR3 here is CASRAPGKYGYTF. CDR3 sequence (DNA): TGTGCCAGCAGAGCCCCGGGGAAATATGGCTACACCTTC.

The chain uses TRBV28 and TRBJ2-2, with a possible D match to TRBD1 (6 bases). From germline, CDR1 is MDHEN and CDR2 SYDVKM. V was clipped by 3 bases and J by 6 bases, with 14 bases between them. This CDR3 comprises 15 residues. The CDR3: CASSLSTGLSGELFF. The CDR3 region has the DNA TGTGCCAGCAGTTTGAGCACAGGGTTATCCGGGGAGCTGTTTTTT. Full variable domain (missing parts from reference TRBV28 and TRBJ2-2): DVKVTQSSRYLVKRTGEKVFLECVQDMDHENMFWYRQDPGLGLRLIYFSYDVKMKEKGDIPEGYSVSREKKERFSLILESASTNQTSMYLCASSLSTGLSGELFFGEGSRLTVL.

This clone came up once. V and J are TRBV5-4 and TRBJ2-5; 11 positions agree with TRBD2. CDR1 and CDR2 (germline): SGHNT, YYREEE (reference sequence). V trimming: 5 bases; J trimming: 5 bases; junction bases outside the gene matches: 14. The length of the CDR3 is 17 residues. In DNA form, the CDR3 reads TGTGCCAGCAGTCCTCGGGGTGCTAGCGGGAGGCGGGAGACCCAGTACTTC. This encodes CASSPRGASGRRETQYF.

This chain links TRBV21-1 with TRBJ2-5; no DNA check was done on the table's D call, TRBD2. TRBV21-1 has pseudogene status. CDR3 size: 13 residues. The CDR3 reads CASSPELKETQYF. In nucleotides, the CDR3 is TGTGCCAGCAGCCCCGAACTAAAAGAGACCCAGTACTTC.

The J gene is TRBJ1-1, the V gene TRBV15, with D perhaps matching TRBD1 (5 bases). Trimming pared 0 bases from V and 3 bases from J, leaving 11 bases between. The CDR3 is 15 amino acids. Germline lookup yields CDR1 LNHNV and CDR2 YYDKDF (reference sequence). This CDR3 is CATSRDRGWDTEAFF. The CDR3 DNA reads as TGTGCCACCAGCAGAGATCGGGGGTGGGACACTGAAGCTTTCTTT.

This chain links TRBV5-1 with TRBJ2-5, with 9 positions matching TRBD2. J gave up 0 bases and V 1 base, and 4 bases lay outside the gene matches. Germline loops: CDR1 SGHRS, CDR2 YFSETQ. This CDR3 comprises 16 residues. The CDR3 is CASSLLASGDQETQYF. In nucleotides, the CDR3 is TGCGCCAGCAGCTTGCTGGCTAGCGGGGACCAAGAGACCCAGTACTTC.

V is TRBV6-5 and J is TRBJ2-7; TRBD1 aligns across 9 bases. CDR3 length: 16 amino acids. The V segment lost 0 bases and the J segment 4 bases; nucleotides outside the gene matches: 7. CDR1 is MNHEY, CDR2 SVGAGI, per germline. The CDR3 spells CASSYSVSGQGYEQYF. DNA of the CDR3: TGTGCCAGCAGTTACTCCGTTTCGGGACAGGGTTACGAGCAGTACTTC.

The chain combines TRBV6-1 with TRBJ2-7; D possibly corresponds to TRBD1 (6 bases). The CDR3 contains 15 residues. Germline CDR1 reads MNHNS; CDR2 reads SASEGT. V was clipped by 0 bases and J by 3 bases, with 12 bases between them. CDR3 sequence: CASSEAQGHLYEQYF. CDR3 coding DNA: TGTGCCAGCAGTGAAGCGCAGGGACACCTCTACGAGCAGTACTTC.

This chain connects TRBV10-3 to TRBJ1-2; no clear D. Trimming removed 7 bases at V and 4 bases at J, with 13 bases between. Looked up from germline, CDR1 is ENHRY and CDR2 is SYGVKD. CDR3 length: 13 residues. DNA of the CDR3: TGTGCCATCACTGACCTAGGTGGCTATGGCTACACCTTC. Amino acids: CAITDLGGYGYTF.

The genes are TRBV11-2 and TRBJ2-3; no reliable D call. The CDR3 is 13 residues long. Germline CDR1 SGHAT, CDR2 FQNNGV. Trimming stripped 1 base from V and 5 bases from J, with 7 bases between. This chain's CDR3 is CASSLAFGDTQYF. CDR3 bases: TGTGCCAGCAGCTTAGCGTTCGGAGATACGCAGTATTTT.

CDR3 bases: TGTGCCAGCAGTTATGCCGGGACAGGGTTTGATGAAAAACTGTTTTTT. Translation gives CASSYAGTGFDEKLFF. V usage is TRBV6-5 and J usage is TRBJ1-4; 9 bases align to TRBD1. The V segment lost 3 bases and the J segment 6 bases; nucleotides outside the gene matches: 8. The germline CDR1 and CDR2 sequences are MNHEY and SVGAGI. The CDR3 runs to 16 residues.

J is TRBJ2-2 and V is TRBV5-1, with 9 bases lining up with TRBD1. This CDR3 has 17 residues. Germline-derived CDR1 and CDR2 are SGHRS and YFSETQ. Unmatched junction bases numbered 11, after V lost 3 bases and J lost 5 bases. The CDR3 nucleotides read TGCGCCAGCAGCTCCTTAACAGGGGGCCTAGGGACCGGGGAGCTGTTTTTT. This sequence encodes CASSSLTGGLGTGELFF.

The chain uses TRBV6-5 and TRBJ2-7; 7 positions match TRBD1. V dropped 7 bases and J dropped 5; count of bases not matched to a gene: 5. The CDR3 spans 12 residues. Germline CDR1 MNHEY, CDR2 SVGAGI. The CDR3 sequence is CASKDRHNEQYF. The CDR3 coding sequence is TGTGCCAGCAAGGACAGGCACAACGAGCAGTACTTC.

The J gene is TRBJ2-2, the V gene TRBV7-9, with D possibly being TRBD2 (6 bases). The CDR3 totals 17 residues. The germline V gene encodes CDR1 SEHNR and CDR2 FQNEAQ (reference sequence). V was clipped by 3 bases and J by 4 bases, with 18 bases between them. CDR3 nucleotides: TGTGCCAGCAGCTTTCGGGCCTTCGCGACTAGCACCGGGGAGCTGTTTTTT. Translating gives CASSFRAFATSTGELFF.

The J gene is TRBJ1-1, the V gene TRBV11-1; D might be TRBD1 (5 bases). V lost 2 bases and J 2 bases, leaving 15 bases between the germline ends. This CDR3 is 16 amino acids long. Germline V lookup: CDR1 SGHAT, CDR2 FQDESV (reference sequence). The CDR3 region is CASSLRATGLNTEAFF. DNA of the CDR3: TGTGCCAGCAGCTTACGTGCTACAGGCCTTAACACTGAAGCTTTCTTT.

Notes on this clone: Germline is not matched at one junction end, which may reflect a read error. The CDR3 spells CASRYTLGAEAFF. DNA of the CDR3: TGTGCCAGCCGTTATACCCTAGGTGCTGAAGCTTTCTTT. This chain connects TRBV6-2 or TRBV6-3 to TRBJ1-1; D is unresolved. Germline values: CDR1 MNHEY, CDR2 SVGEGT. The CDR3 totals 13 residues.

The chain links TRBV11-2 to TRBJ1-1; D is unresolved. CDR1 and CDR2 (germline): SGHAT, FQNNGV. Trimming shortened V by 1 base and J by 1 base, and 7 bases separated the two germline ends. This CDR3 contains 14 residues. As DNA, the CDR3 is TGTGCCAGCAGCTTAGGTCTCGGGAACACTGAAGCTTTCTTT. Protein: CASSLGLGNTEAFF. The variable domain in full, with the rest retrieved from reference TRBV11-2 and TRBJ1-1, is EAGVAQSPRYKIIEKRQSVAFWCNPISGHATLYWYQQILGQGPKLLIQFQNNGVVDDSQLPKDRFSAERLKGVDSTLKIQPAKLEDSAVYLCASSLGLGNTEAFFGQGTRLTVV.

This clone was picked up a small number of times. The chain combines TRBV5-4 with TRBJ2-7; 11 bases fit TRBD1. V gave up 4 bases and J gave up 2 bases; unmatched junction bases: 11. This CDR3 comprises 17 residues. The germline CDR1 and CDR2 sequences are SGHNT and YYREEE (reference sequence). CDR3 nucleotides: TGTGCCAGCAGCCCTATGGGGCCGGGACAGGGGGCCTACGAGCAGTACTTC. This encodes CASSPMGPGQGAYEQYF.

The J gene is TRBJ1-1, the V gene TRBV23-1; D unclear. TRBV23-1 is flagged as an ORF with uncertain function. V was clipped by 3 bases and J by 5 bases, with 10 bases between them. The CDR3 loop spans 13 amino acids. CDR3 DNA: TGCGCCAGCAGTCACCGCGGGTCTACTGAAGCTTTCTTT. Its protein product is CASSHRGSTEAFF.

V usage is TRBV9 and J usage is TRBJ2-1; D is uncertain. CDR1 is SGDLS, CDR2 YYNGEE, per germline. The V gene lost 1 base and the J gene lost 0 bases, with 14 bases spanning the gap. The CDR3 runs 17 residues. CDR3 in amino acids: CASSVFSETYSYNEQFF. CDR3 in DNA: TGTGCCAGCAGCGTATTTTCCGAAACCTACTCCTACAATGAGCAGTTCTTC.